Shown below are 23 T cell receptor beta chains from a single sample sequenced in a study of blood T cell repertoires in COVID-19 (TCRdb year 2020). The protocol used for the library was the immunoSEQ multiplex PCR assay. Here the immuneACCESS table is served through TCRdb, limited to in-frame sequences with V and J called. Missing clones are a known gap in these copies; in checked studies unresolved V genes cover under half, and the rest lacks a known reason. Counted in this sample were over 200,000 clones; around 86% of them appeared once. The top ten constitute 15% to 18% of the sample. The specimen sequenced was PBMCs or T cells enriched from blood (not recorded which). Every receptor here comes from a man between 18 and 35 years old who had recovered from COVID-19.

The genes are TRBV16 and TRBJ2-1; TRBD1 is a possible D gene (5 bases). The CDR3 has 13 residues. V lost 4 bases and J lost 7, with 11 bases in between. The V gene's germline CDR1 is KGHSY and CDR2 FQNENV. In DNA, the CDR3 is TGTGCCAGCAGCCCCCTTAAGGGGAATGAGCAGTTCTTC. Translating it yields CASSPLKGNEQFF.

A few counts support this clone. This chain joins TRBV3-1 (or the pseudogene TRBV3-2) and TRBJ1-1; TRBD1 is a possible D gene (6 bases). From germline, CDR1 is LGHDT and CDR2 YNNKEL (reference sequence). Trimming shortened V by 5 bases and J by 8 bases, and 18 bases separated the two germline ends. The CDR3 loop spans 14 amino acids. The CDR3 DNA sequence: TGTGCCAGCAGCTCGCCCGGGGGGCGAGGAGAAGCTTTCTTT. Amino acid sequence: CASSSPGGRGEAFF.

This chain links TRBV11-2 with TRBJ1-3, with a tentative D call TRBD1 (5 bases). Looked up from germline, CDR1 is SGHAT and CDR2 is FQNNGV. V lost 3 bases, J lost 2 bases, and 17 bases lay in between. The CDR3 extends over 17 amino acids. The CDR3 protein is CASSFQDLDSAGNTIYF. CDR3 bases: TGTGCCAGCAGCTTCCAGGATCTAGACAGTGCTGGAAACACCATATATTTT.

This chain uses TRBV18 with TRBJ2-7; TRBD1 aligns across 9 bases. CDR1 and CDR2 from the germline V gene are KGHSH and LQKENI. V lost 3 bases and J lost 6; bases outside the gene matches: 6. This CDR3 is 14 amino acids long. CDR3 nucleotide sequence: TGTGCCAGCTCACCTCGACAGGGGGAAGTCGAGCAGTACTTC. Its translation is CASSPRQGEVEQYF.

The chain couples TRBV9 to TRBJ2-2; 12 nucleotides match TRBD2. Germline CDR1 is SGDLS and CDR2 is YYNGEE. This CDR3 has 18 amino acids. V trimming: 0 bases; J trimming: 6 bases; junction bases outside the gene matches: 9. CDR3 residues: CASSVGPSGGALAGELFF. DNA of the CDR3: TGTGCCAGCAGCGTAGGCCCTAGCGGGGGGGCCTTGGCCGGGGAGCTGTTTTTT. Together with reference TRBV9 and TRBJ2-2, the CDR3 gives the full variable domain: DSGVTQTPKHLITATGQRVTLRCSPRSGDLSVYWYQQSLDQGLQFLIQYYNGEERAKGNILERFSAQQFPDLHSELNLSSLELGDSALYFCASSVGPSGGALAGELFFGEGSRLTVL.

The rearrangement joins TRBV14 to TRBJ2-5, with TRBD2 matching over 8 bases. The CDR3 runs 15 residues. V dropped 0 bases and J dropped 5; count of bases not matched to a gene: 5. The germline V gene has CDR1 SGHDN and CDR2 FVKESK. CDR3 nucleotides: TGTGCCAGCAGCCAAGAAACGGGAGGGCTGGAGACCCAGTACTTC. It specifies CASSQETGGLETQYF.

V and J are TRBV11-2 and TRBJ1-6; D perhaps matches TRBD1 (6 bases). The CDR3 sequence is 16 residues long. Germline V CDR1 and CDR2: SGHAT, FQNNGV. V gave up 2 bases and J gave up 5 bases, with 13 bases separating them. The CDR3 loop is CASSLSYRANNSPLHF. The DNA of the CDR3 is TGTGCCAGCAGCTTATCCTACAGGGCCAATAATTCACCCCTCCACTTT.

This chain links TRBV4-1 with TRBJ2-2, with D maybe TRBD2 (5 bases). The CDR3 spans 14 residues. V shed 0 bases and J shed 8 bases, with 10 bases lying between them. Germline-derived CDR1 and CDR2 are MGHRA and YSYEKL. The DNA of the CDR3 is TGCGCCAGCAGCCAAGATTGGCTAGCTGGGGAGCTGTTTTTT. This encodes CASSQDWLAGELFF.

This clone has more than one count but fewer than ten. The CDR3 reads CAWNIPGQGRPEAFF. CDR3 nucleotide sequence: TGTGCCTGGAACATACCGGGACAGGGTAGGCCTGAAGCTTTCTTT. The V gene is TRBV30, the J gene TRBJ1-1, with 9 bases lining up with TRBD1. Trimming at V came to 4 bases and at J to 6 bases, leaving 12 bases not matched to a gene. From germline, CDR1 is GTSNPN and CDR2 SVGIG (reference sequence). The CDR3 extends over 15 amino acids.

The V call is TRBV5-6, the J call TRBJ1-5, with 7 bases lining up with TRBD1. The CDR3 spans 15 residues. CDR1 is SGHDT, CDR2 YYEEEE, per germline. V was pared by 4 bases and J by 5 bases, with 9 bases of the junction left unmatched. This CDR3 reads CASSPSARGDQPQHF. The CDR3 DNA reads as TGTGCCAGCAGCCCGTCGGCCAGGGGGGATCAGCCCCAGCATTTT. Together with reference TRBV5-6 and TRBJ1-5, the CDR3 gives the full variable domain: DAGVTQSPTHLIKTRGQQVTLRCSPKSGHDTVSWYQQALGQGPQFIFQYYEEEERQRGNFPDRFSGHQFPNYSSELNVNALLLGDSALYLCASSPSARGDQPQHFGDGTRLSIL.

This chain joins TRBV15 and TRBJ1-4, with D possibly TRBD1 on 6 matching bases. V gave up 6 bases and J gave up 2 bases, with 10 bases separating them. Germline V gene sequence: CDR1 LNHNV, CDR2 YYDKDF (reference sequence). This CDR3 has 14 amino acids. The CDR3 nucleotides read TGTGCCACCAGGGCAACAGGGACTAATGAAAAACTGTTTTTT. This gives the protein CATRATGTNEKLFF.

The chain links TRBV7-8 to TRBJ2-7; 9 bases agree with TRBD1. The CDR3 loop spans 12 amino acids. Germline CDR1 is SGHVS and CDR2 is FQNEAQ. Trimming removed 6 bases from V and 3 bases from J; junction bases left unmatched: 0. This CDR3 is CASRDRGYEQYF. DNA for the CDR3: TGTGCCAGCAGGGACAGGGGCTACGAGCAGTACTTC.

The CDR3 nucleotides are TGTGCCAGCAGCCCGGAAGGACTAGCCTACGAGCAGTACTTC. As protein: CASSPEGLAYEQYF. The rearrangement joins TRBV7-9 to TRBJ2-7; 7 bases fit TRBD2. Per the germline V gene, CDR1 is SEHNR and CDR2 is FQNEAQ (reference sequence). Trimming cost V 5 bases and J 2 bases; bases outside gene matches: 6. The CDR3 runs to 14 residues. The full variable domain, rest sourced from reference TRBV7-9 and TRBJ2-7, is DTGVSQNPRHKITKRGQNVTFRCDPISEHNRLYWYRQTLGQGPEFLTYFQNEAQLEKSRLLSDRFSAERPKGSFSTLEIQRTEQGDSAMYLCASSPEGLAYEQYFGPGTRLTVT.

The V gene is TRBV5-5, the J gene TRBJ2-7; D perhaps matches TRBD1 (6 bases). The V gene's germline CDR1 is SGHKS and CDR2 YYEKEE (reference sequence). The CDR3 is made up of 14 amino acids. Trimming left V 2 bases short and J 0 bases short, with 9 bases between. This chain's CDR3 is CASSFTGSSYEQYF. The CDR3 region has the DNA TGTGCCAGCAGCTTTACAGGGAGCTCCTACGAGCAGTACTTC.

This clone was counted a few times. This sequence joins TRBV30 and TRBJ1-2, with 9 nucleotides matching TRBD1. The CDR3 runs to 13 residues. J gave up 4 bases and V 0 bases, and 0 bases lay outside the gene matches. Per germline, CDR1 GTSNPN and CDR2 SVGIG (reference sequence). The CDR3 sequence is CAWSVQGAYGYTF. CDR3 coding DNA: TGTGCCTGGAGTGTACAGGGGGCCTATGGCTACACCTTC.

This clone was seen a handful of times. V and J are TRBV27 and TRBJ1-2; the match to TRBD1 covers 10 bases. The germline V gene has CDR1 MNHEY and CDR2 SMNVEV (reference sequence). The V and J ends lost 4 bases and 9 bases, in that order; junction bases with no gene match: 5. The CDR3 is 13 amino acids. Here the CDR3 reads CASSWDRGGRYTF. The CDR3 DNA follows: TGTGCCAGCAGTTGGGACAGGGGTGGTCGCTACACCTTC.

This clone occurred a few times. The gene calls are TRBV5-5 and TRBJ2-7; possible D gene TRBD1, 5 bases. The CDR3 has 13 amino acids. From germline, CDR1 is SGHKS and CDR2 YYEKEE (reference sequence). The V end lost 4 bases, the J end lost 9 bases, and 17 bases lay between the germline ends. The CDR3 bases are TGTGCCAGCAGCCCCCAGACAGATTCCAGGCAGTACTTC. Translated: CASSPQTDSRQYF.

This clone occurred once. The CDR3 loop is CASSLAASGNTIYF. For the CDR3, the DNA is TGTGCCAGCAGCTTAGCAGCCTCTGGAAACACCATATATTTT. The chain employs TRBV7-8 and TRBJ1-3; D call uncertain. Germline V lookup: CDR1 SGHVS, CDR2 FQNEAQ. V dropped 0 bases and J dropped 0 bases, with 3 bases sitting between them. The CDR3 is 14 amino acids.

The rearrangement links TRBV28 to TRBJ2-7; 9 nucleotides agree with TRBD2. The CDR3 is made up of 15 amino acids. Looked up from germline, CDR1 is MDHEN and CDR2 is SYDVKM. V lost 8 bases and J lost 3; bases outside the gene matches: 11. Written as DNA, the CDR3 is TGTGCCAGCTCTACCCCAGCGGGAGGCCTCTACGAGCAGTACTTC. Residues: CASSTPAGGLYEQYF.

DNA of the CDR3: TGTGCCAGCAGTTCCCCCACGACAGGTTCTGGAAACACCATATATTTT. It specifies CASSSPTTGSGNTIYF. The genes are TRBV28 and TRBJ1-3, with D perhaps TRBD1 (6 bases). The V gene lost 4 bases and the J gene lost 1 base, with 14 bases spanning the gap. The CDR3 length is 16 residues. Germline V gene data show CDR1 as MDHEN and CDR2 as SYDVKM. Full variable domain (missing parts from reference TRBV28 and TRBJ1-3): DVKVTQSSRYLVKRTGEKVFLECVQDMDHENMFWYRQDPGLGLRLIYFSYDVKMKEKGDIPEGYSVSREKKERFSLILESASTNQTSMYLCASSSPTTGSGNTIYFGEGSWLTVV.

V is TRBV28 and J is TRBJ2-5, with 9 bases lining up with TRBD1. Germline V CDR1 and CDR2: MDHEN, SYDVKM. Germline trimming cut 5 bases from V and 6 bases from J; bases unmatched to any gene: 7. CDR3 length: 14 residues. This chain's CDR3 is CASSVVTGGQTQYF. The CDR3 DNA reads as TGTGCCAGCAGTGTAGTGACAGGGGGGCAGACCCAGTACTTC.

The chain joins TRBV4-1 to TRBJ2-7, with a weak D call TRBD1 (6 bases). Germline CDR1 reads MGHRA; CDR2 reads YSYEKL. The CDR3 consists of 15 residues. V lost 2 bases and J lost 3, with 14 bases in between. Here the CDR3 reads CASSQTSGQYYEQYF. CDR3 sequence (DNA): TGCGCCAGCAGCCAAACTTCCGGACAGTACTACGAGCAGTACTTC.

This chain links TRBV7-9 with TRBJ2-1; D might be TRBD2 (7 bases). Trimming shortened V by 8 bases and J by 5 bases, and 16 bases separated the two germline ends. The CDR3 is 14 residues long. Per germline, CDR1 SEHNR and CDR2 FQNEAQ (reference sequence). The CDR3 reads CASLSAGAHNEQFF. For the CDR3, the DNA is TGTGCCAGCCTAAGCGCGGGGGCGCACAATGAGCAGTTCTTC.